This TCR beta chain was recorded in a study of T cell repertoires in cytomegalovirus infection. Study information: Public TCR beta signatures provided an indication of both CMV infection and a matching HLA type.

Trimming took off 4 bases at V and 4 bases at J, with 11 bases between the two ends. CDR3 size: 14 residues. CDR1 LNHNV and CDR2 YYDKDF come from the germline V gene (reference sequence). TCRdb analysed the reads with MiXCR anew, one entry per CDR3 protein. This sample has around 900,000 distinct CDR3 sequences, with less than 35% found just once. As for this clonotype: Its specificity is unknown.

This specimen consisted of cultured CD8+ T cells from PBMCs, obtained from culture after CMV antigen stimulation. This rearrangement joins TRBV15 to TRBJ1-5; D perhaps matches TRBD1 (6 bases). The receptor comes from a human donor in good health (CMV status not recorded). Some clones in this sample may be carry-over from other donors' samples. The CDR3: CATSKDSRNQPQHF. The CDR3, as DNA: TGTGCCACCAGCAAGGACAGTCGAAATCAGCCCCAGCATTTT. The full variable domain, completed using reference TRBV15 and TRBJ1-5, is DAMVIQNPRYQVTQFGKPVTLSCSQTLNHNVMYWYQQKSSQAPKLLFHYYDKDFNNEADTPDNFQSRRPNTSFCFLDIRSPGLGDTAMYLCATSKDSRNQPQHFGDGTRLSIL.